This is a list of T cell receptor beta chains from one sample in a study of cytomegalovirus exposure and HLA in healthy donors. Generated by immunoSEQ multiplex PCR, the TCRdb table keeps only in-frame clones and is missing some. The table lists 150,000 to 200,000 clones, nearly 80% of them singletons. Specimen: PBMCs. These receptors were obtained from a man between 45 and 60 years old in good health and CMV-seropositive. Both conserved end residues are trimmed from each CDR3. Each record gives: V gene, J gene, CDR3 length, D gene, CDR3 protein. The D gene is left open where the match is weak.

>TRBV27|TRBJ1-1|11|.
ASSLSYGVGAF
>TRBV5-1|TRBJ2-2|12|.
ASSLRENAGELF
>TRBV7-9|TRBJ1-3|12|.
ASSPTDSGNTIY
>TRBV7-2|TRBJ1-6|13|TRBD1
ASSLRPGGGSPLH
>TRBV4-2|TRBJ2-5|14|.
ASSQDLFGQRETQY
>TRBV5-5|TRBJ2-3|11|.
ASSLEGRDTQY
>TRBV7-9|TRBJ1-1|12|TRBD1
ASSWTGGDTEAF
>TRBV5-4|TRBJ2-7|12|.
ASSFPQGGGEQY
>TRBV4-1|TRBJ2-3|15|TRBD2
ASSQEAPSGDTDTQY
>TRBV2|TRBJ2-3|10|.
ASRVGQAGQY
>TRBV10-3|TRBJ2-1|14|TRBD1
AISESGGQGMDEQF
>TRBV4-1|TRBJ2-1|12|TRBD1
ASSMRQGFHEQF
>TRBV5-6|.|12|.
ASSFLTSSYEQY
>TRBV5-6|TRBJ1-5|13|.
ASSYQGGGNQPQH
>TRBV4-1|TRBJ1-4|12|.
ASSQFPGGEKLF
>TRBV6-6|TRBJ2-5|12|.
ASSYGGSEETQY
>TRBV4-2|TRBJ2-2|14|.
ASSQDLNGVTGELF
>TRBV5-1|TRBJ2-1|13|.
ASSLGGLGANEQF
>TRBV29-1|TRBJ2-1|10|.
SPATASNEQF
>TRBV6-1|TRBJ1-2|11|.
ASSEIELRGYT
>TRBV9|TRBJ2-5|13|.
ASSVEGQGRETQY
>TRBV4-3|TRBJ2-7|14|TRBD2
ASSRDLAGGNDEQY
>TRBV6-1|TRBJ1-5|13|.
ASSHEGGTYQPQH
>TRBV4-1|TRBJ1-2|15|TRBD1
ASSQVLPGGLTYGYT
>TRBV5-1|TRBJ1-1|13|.
ASSQGRTANTEAF
>TRBV6-6|TRBJ1-4|13|TRBD1
ASSTRTGVDEKLF
>TRBV6-1|TRBJ2-4|8|.
ASSSYIQY
>TRBV28|TRBJ1-2|10|TRBD1
ASSRQGYGYT
>TRBV4-1|TRBJ2-1|13|TRBD2
ASSLRLADYNEQF
>TRBV15|TRBJ1-4|14|.
ATSRTTGTGDEKLF
>TRBV5-4|TRBJ2-2|11|TRBD1
ASRVTGAGELF
>TRBV6-5|TRBJ1-1|12|.
ASIPGDVNTEAF
>TRBV5-8|TRBJ2-3|11|.
ASSLQGPDTQY
>TRBV9|TRBJ1-1|13|TRBD1
ASSARQGGSSEAF
>TRBV5-6|TRBJ2-2|17|.
ASSPRGLLAAHVTGELF
>TRBV6-5|TRBJ1-2|14|TRBD1
ASSYSYRGGLYGYT
>TRBV6-5|TRBJ1-2|12|TRBD1
ASRTQGNPYGYT
>TRBV7-8|TRBJ2-5|11|.
ASSLAEEETQY
>TRBV15|TRBJ1-3|12|.
ATRGGSWGNTIY